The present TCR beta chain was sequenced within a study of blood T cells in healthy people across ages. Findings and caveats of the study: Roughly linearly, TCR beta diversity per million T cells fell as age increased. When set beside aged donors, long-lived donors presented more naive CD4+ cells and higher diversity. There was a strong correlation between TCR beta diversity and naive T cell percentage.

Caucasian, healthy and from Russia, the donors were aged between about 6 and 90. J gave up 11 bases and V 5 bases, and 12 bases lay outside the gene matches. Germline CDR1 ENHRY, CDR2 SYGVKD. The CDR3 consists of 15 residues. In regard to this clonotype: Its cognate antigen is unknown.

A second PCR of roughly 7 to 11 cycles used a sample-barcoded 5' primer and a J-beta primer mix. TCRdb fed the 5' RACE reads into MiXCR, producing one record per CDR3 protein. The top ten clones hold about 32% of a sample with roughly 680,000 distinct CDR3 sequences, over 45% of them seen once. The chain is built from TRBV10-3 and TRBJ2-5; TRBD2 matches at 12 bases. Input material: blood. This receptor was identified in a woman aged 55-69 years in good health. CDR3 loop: CAISPSGLAGIGQYF. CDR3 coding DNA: TGTGCCATCAGTCCGTCCGGACTAGCGGGAATCGGGCAGTACTTC.